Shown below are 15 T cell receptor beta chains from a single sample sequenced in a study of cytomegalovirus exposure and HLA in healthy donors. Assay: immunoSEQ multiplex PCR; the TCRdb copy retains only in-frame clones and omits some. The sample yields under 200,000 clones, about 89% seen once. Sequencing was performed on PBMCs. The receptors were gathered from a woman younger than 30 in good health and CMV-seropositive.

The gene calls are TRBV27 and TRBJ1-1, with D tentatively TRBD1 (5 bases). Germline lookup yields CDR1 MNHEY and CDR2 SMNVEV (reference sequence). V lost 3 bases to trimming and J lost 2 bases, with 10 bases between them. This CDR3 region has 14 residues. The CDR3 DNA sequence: TGTGCCAGCAGTTTCTCAGGGCGTAACACTGAAGCTTTCTTT. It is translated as CASSFSGRNTEAFF.

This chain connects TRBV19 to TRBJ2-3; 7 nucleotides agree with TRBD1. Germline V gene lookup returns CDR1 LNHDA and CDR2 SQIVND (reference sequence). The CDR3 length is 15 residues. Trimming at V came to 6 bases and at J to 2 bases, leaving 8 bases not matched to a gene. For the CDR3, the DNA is TGTGCCAGTAGCACCGAAGGGGGCAACACAGATACGCAGTATTTT. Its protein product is CASSTEGGNTDTQYF.

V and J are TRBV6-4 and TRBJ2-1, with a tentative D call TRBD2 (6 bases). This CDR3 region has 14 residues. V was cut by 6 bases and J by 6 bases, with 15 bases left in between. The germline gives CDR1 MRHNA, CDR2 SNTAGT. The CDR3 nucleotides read TGTGCCAGCAGCGACGGGACTCGGGGCAATGAGCAGTTCTTC. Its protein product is CASSDGTRGNEQFF.

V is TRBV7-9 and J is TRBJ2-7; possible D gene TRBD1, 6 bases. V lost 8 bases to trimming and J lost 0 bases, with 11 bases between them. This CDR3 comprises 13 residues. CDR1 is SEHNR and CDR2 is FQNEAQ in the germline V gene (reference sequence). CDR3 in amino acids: CASGQRSSYEQYF. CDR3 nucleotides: TGTGCCAGCGGACAGAGGAGCTCCTACGAGCAGTACTTC.

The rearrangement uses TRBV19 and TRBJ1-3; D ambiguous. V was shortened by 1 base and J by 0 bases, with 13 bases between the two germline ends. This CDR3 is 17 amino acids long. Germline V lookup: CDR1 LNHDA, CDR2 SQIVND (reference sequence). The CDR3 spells CASSIAFWLLSGNTIYF. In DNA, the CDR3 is TGTGCCAGTAGTATAGCCTTTTGGCTGCTCTCTGGAAACACCATATATTTT.

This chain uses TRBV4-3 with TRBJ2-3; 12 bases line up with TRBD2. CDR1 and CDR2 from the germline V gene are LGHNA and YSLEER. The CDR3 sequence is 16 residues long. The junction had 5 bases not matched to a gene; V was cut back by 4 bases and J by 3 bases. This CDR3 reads CASSLRTSGTTDTQYF. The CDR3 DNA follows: TGCGCCAGCAGCCTCCGGACTAGCGGGACTACAGATACGCAGTATTTT.

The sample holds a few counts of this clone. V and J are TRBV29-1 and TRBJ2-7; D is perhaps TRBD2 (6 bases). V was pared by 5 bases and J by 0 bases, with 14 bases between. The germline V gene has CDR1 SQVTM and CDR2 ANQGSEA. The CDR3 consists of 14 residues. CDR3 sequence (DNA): TGCAGCGTTAGGGGCGGGACGAGCTCCTACGAGCAGTACTTC. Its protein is CSVRGGTSSYEQYF.

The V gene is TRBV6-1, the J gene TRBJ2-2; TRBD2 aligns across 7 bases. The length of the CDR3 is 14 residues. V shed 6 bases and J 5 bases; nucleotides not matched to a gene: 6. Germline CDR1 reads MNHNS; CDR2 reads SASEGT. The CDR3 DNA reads TGTGCCAGCAGGTGGGGGGGACGGACCGGGGAGCTGTTTTTT. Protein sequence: CASRWGGRTGELFF.

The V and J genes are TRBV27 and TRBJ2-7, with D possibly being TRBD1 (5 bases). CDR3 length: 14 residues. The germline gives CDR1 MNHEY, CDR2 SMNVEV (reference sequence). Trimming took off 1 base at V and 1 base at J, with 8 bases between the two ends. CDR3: CASSLLGPSYEQYF. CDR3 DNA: TGTGCCAGCAGTTTATTGGGGCCTTCCTACGAGCAGTACTTC.

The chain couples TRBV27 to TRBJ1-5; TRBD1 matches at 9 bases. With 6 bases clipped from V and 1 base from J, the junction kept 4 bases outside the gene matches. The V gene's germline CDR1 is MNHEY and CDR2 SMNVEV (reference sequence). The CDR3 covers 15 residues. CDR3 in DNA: TGTGCCAGCAGGCTCGGGACAGGGAGCAATCAGCCCCAGCATTTT. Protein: CASRLGTGSNQPQHF.

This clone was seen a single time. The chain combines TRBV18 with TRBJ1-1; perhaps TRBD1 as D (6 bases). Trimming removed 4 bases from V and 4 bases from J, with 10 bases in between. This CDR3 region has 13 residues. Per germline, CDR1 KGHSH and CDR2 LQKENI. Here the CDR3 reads CASSLQGPTEAFF. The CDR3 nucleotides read TGTGCCAGCTCACTACAGGGTCCCACTGAAGCTTTCTTT.

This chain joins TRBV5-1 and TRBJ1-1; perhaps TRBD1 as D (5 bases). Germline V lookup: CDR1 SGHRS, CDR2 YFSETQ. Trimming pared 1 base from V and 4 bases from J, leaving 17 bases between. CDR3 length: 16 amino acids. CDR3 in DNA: TGCGCCAGCAGCTTGTCAGGCCAAATAAGGGGCACTGAAGCTTTCTTT. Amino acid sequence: CASSLSGQIRGTEAFF.

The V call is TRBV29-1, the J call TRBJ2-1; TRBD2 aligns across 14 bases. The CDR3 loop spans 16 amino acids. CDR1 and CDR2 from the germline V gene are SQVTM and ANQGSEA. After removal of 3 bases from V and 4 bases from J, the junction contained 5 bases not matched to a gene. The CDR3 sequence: CSVDGLAGGRYNEQFF. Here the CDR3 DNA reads TGCAGCGTTGATGGACTAGCGGGAGGACGGTACAATGAGCAGTTCTTC.

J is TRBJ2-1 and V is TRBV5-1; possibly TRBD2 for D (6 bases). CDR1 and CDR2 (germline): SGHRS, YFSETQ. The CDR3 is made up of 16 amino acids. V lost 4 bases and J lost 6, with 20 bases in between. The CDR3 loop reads CASSHAPQGLINEQFF. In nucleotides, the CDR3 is TGCGCCAGCAGCCATGCCCCCCAGGGACTCATCAATGAGCAGTTCTTC.

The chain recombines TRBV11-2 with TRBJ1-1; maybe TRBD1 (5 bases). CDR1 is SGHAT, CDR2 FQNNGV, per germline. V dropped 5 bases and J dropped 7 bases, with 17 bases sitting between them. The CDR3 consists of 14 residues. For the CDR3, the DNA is TGTGCCAGCAGCCCCGCCTCCCTCGGGGGTGAAGCTTTCTTT. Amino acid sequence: CASSPASLGGEAFF.